This TCR beta chain was retrieved from a study of blood T cell repertoires in COVID-19 (dated by TCRdb to 2018 to 2021). About the full investigation: Samples covering the acute and convalescent phases of COVID-19 were provided by collaborators in the United States, Italy and Spain. The repertoires were released in a freely available public database meant as a resource for research on the immune response to SARS-CoV-2. Where available, HLA class I and class II types were obtained from metadata supplied by the sample provider rather than from assay-based typing. The samples were drawn from two sources: the first 160 participants of the ongoing ImmuneRACE study, and 1,200 or so subjects contributed by 6 global collaborators. The material from the prospective study consisted of cDNA or gDNA derived from T cells, B-cell-depleted T cells, or PBMCs. Subjects who had been exposed to COVID-19, were actively infected with it, or had recovered from it provided the deeply sampled blood TCRbeta repertoires that made up the dataset. A de-identified subject ID, COVID-19 status, age in years and sex were almost always included in the sample metadata.

A remark on this clone: It has no known antigen specificity. Per-base qualities were not stored, and no clone one base away is much larger.

What the work shows at the level of the full study, not this receptor alone: The amount of clinical and demographic metadata varied by source and participant and was provided uncurated.

Participants in the prospective study were aged roughly 18 to 100 years, lived in some 24 United States geographic areas, and enrolled through a virtual design. In the prospective study, cohorts were assigned on the basis of participant-reported clinical history obtained from a screening survey and a study questionnaire. In the prospective study, whole blood, serum and a nasopharyngeal or oropharyngeal swab were collected from each participant by mobile phlebotomists. Over an approximately 2-month period, participants in the prospective study had the option of providing additional blood draws and questionnaires. Blood samples from the prospective study were shipped frozen or at room temperature prior to DNA extraction. Trimming takes 1 base from V and 4 bases from J, and the germline ends sit 10 bases apart. The germline V gene gives CDR1 as SGHVS and CDR2 as FNYEAQ. The CDR3 holds 15 amino acids from the cysteine to the phenylalanine. Of all the DNA, just the CDR3 is kept, 45 bases in frame from base 1.

The immunoSEQ Assay, a bias-controlled multiplex PCR, was used to amplify TCRbeta CDR3 regions from genomic DNA. The study's processing was this. Nucleated cell counts per sample were estimated from amplification of reference gene primers within the assay. To quantify the absolute abundance of each unique TCRbeta CDR3 rearrangement, sequence reads were collapsed and filtered. For each sample, productive Simpson clonality was calculated as the square root of Simpson's diversity index over productive rearrangements. TCRdb holds this immuneACCESS table with in-frame rearrangements only. Some clones are missing; in checked studies, unresolved V genes explain under half, and the rest has no known cause. V and J calls and clone size follow that table, whereas D and trimming were derived from the DNA. This sample gives almost 400,000 clones in total; 70% to 90% of them show up just once. Over 0.9% of the sample rests with the top ten.

Sequencing was carried out using PBMCs or T cells enriched from blood (not recorded which). The TCR sequence derives from a woman between 25 and 40 years old with acute COVID-19. Recombination linked TRBV7-6 to TRBJ2-2; no D gene call is confident. The CDR3 has the sequence CASSLVALSTGELFF. The sequence in DNA is TGTGCCAGCAGCTTAGTTGCACTATCCACCGGGGAGCTGTTTTTT.